The T cell receptor beta chain described here comes from a study of blood T cell repertoires in COVID-19. Study-wide context: Sample material is recorded as cDNA or gDNA derived from T cells, B-cell-depleted T cells, or PBMCs.

This CDR3 is 15 amino acids long. V gave up 4 bases and J gave up 4 bases, with 16 bases separating them. Looked up from germline, CDR1 is LGHDT and CDR2 is YNNKEL (reference sequence). Patients of the Seattle cohort, enrolled during active infection, were followed longitudinally. Authors' analysis steps: Using reference gene primer amplification, nucleated cell counts were estimated. TCRdb's copy holds only in-frame clones and misses some; the assay was immunoSEQ multiplex PCR. From that table come the V and J calls and clone size; the DNA was used to work out D and trimming. The sample contains around 230,000 clones, around 85% of which appear only once.

The TCR originated in a man aged 50-60 years with COVID-19, enrolled during active disease. The chain recombines TRBV3-1 (or the pseudogene TRBV3-2) with TRBJ2-5; D might be TRBD1 (5 bases). What was sequenced was peripheral blood. CDR3 sequence (DNA): TGTGCCAGCAGCCGACAGAGCCTAGGGTTAGAGACCCAGTACTTC. It encodes CASSRQSLGLETQYF.